In its sample, the clone carrying this T cell receptor (beta chain) was seen a few times. These data belong to a study of blood T cell repertoires in COVID-19. Whole-study context: The analysed material was cDNA or gDNA that came from T cells, B-cell-depleted T cells, or PBMCs.

Original data processing: It was from reference gene primer amplification that nucleated cell counts were estimated. Clones were read by immunoSEQ multiplex PCR, and TCRdb kept only the in-frame ones, dropping some. V and J calls and clone size follow that table, whereas D and trimming were derived from the DNA. The table shows 200,000 or so clones, with roughly 82% occurring only once. Germline V gives CDR1 WNHNN, CDR2 SYGVQD (reference sequence). J was trimmed by 6 bases and V by 3 bases; bases with no gene match: 4. CDR3 size: 14 residues. Sequenced input: peripheral blood. The gene calls are TRBV10-1 and TRBJ2-1, with TRBD1 matching 8 bases. This TCR was recovered from a woman in her 30s with acute or convalescent COVID-19. This chain's CDR3 is CASSDATGANEQFF. As DNA, the CDR3 is TGCGCCAGCAGTGATGCGACAGGGGCCAATGAGCAGTTCTTC.